This entry lists 17 T cell receptor beta chains sequenced from one sample in a study of OX40 agonist ivuxolimab in advanced cancers. Only in-frame clones appear in the TCRdb table, and some are missing; sequencing was by immunoSEQ multiplex PCR. The table has 97,000 or so clones, nearly 90% seen once; the top ten hold more than 0.15%. The sequencing here drew on CD4+ or CD8+ T cells sorted from blood, taken in a trial of the OX40 agonist ivuxolimab. These receptors were collected from an adult with an advanced solid tumor such as melanoma, head and neck, liver or kidney cancer.

This rearrangement joins TRBV5-1 to TRBJ2-3; possibly TRBD1 for D (5 bases). Trimming shortened V by 4 bases and J by 1 base, and 7 bases separated the two germline ends. The germline gives CDR1 SGHRS, CDR2 YFSETQ. CDR3 length: 13 amino acids. CDR3 nucleotide sequence: TGCGCCAGCAGCCTGGGGCGCACAGATACGCAGTATTTT. The encoded protein is CASSLGRTDTQYF.

The chain is built from TRBV10-1 and TRBJ2-1; TRBD2 might be the D (5 bases). CDR1 is WNHNN and CDR2 is SYGVQD in the germline V gene (reference sequence). With 4 bases removed from V and 6 bases from J, the gap between germline ends came to 7 bases. The CDR3 consists of 12 residues. CDR3 region: CASSGGANEQFF. The CDR3, as DNA: TGCGCCAGCAGTGGGGGAGCCAATGAGCAGTTCTTC.

This chain uses TRBV9 with TRBJ1-3; D gene unclear. The CDR3 is 16 residues long. CDR1 and CDR2 from the germline V gene are SGDLS and YYNGEE. V gave up 0 bases and J gave up 4 bases, with 14 bases separating them. In DNA form, the CDR3 reads TGTGCCAGCAGCGTAGATAGCGGCGCTGGAGGAAACACCATATATTTT. It codes for CASSVDSGAGGNTIYF.

This clone was recorded a few times. The chain links TRBV9 to TRBJ2-3; 11 bases map to TRBD2. CDR1 and CDR2 (germline): SGDLS, YYNGEE. The CDR3 sequence is 16 residues long. Trimming at V came to 4 bases and at J to 2 bases, leaving 6 bases not matched to a gene. As DNA, the CDR3 is TGTGCCAGCAGCCATCTGACTAGCGGGGACACAGATACGCAGTATTTT. This encodes CASSHLTSGDTDTQYF.

The chain uses TRBV11-3 and TRBJ2-7; D is uncertain. The CDR3 runs to 13 residues. Germline V CDR1 and CDR2: SGHNT, YENEEA. The germline V and J ends were trimmed by 1 base and 6 bases, with 10 bases remaining between them. Written as DNA, the CDR3 is TGTGCCAGCAGCTTAGGGGTAGCTACCGAGCAGTACTTC. Encoded protein: CASSLGVATEQYF.

The CDR3 spells CATSSPLERGLYNEQFF. Here the CDR3 DNA reads TGTGCCACCAGCAGCCCCCTTGAGCGGGGTCTGTACAATGAGCAGTTCTTC. V is TRBV15 and J is TRBJ2-1; 7 bases are a match to TRBD2. In germline, CDR1 is LNHNV, CDR2 YYDKDF (reference sequence). V trimming: 3 bases; J trimming: 4 bases; junction bases outside the gene matches: 12. The CDR3 runs 17 residues.

The V gene is TRBV7-9, the J gene TRBJ2-2; no reliable D call. CDR1 SEHNR and CDR2 FQNEAQ come from the germline V gene (reference sequence). CDR3 length: 16 residues. V was shortened by 6 bases and J by 2 bases, with 16 bases between the two germline ends. CDR3 DNA: TGTGCCAGCAGACATCCATTGGGATCTAACACCGGGGAGCTGTTTTTT. It encodes CASRHPLGSNTGELFF.

The V gene is TRBV5-1, the J gene TRBJ2-2; 9 positions match TRBD1. J lost 3 bases, V lost 0 bases, and 3 bases had no gene match. In germline, CDR1 is SGHRS, CDR2 YFSETQ. The CDR3 covers 16 residues. The chain's CDR3 is CASSLGDRVYTGELFF. Here the CDR3 DNA reads TGCGCCAGCAGCTTGGGGGACAGGGTTTACACCGGGGAGCTGTTTTTT.

The chain joins TRBV6-1 to TRBJ2-7, with a possible D match to TRBD2 (5 bases). This CDR3 is 13 amino acids long. V lost 6 bases and J 3 bases, leaving 12 bases between the germline ends. Germline loops: CDR1 MNHNS, CDR2 SASEGT. CDR3 protein: CASSQATSYEQYF. The CDR3 nucleotides are TGTGCCAGCAGCCAGGCTACTAGCTACGAGCAGTACTTC.

V usage is TRBV19 and J usage is TRBJ1-2; D call uncertain. CDR1 LNHDA and CDR2 SQIVND come from the germline V gene (reference sequence). V dropped 6 bases and J dropped 2 bases, with 10 bases sitting between them. The CDR3 covers 13 residues. CDR3 nucleotides: TGTGCCAGTAGCTCGGGGATAAACTATGGCTACACCTTC. Translation gives CASSSGINYGYTF.

This clone was detected a few times. V and J are TRBV9 and TRBJ2-3; maybe TRBD2 (6 bases). V lost 3 bases, J lost 2 bases, and 10 bases lay in between. This CDR3 has 14 amino acids. CDR1 and CDR2 from the germline V gene are SGDLS and YYNGEE. The CDR3 reads CASSGGLITDTQYF. The CDR3 DNA reads TGTGCCAGCAGCGGGGGACTCATCACAGATACGCAGTATTTT.

This clone appeared a single time. In DNA, the CDR3 is TGTGCCAGCAGCATTGGGGCGGGGTTCACAGATACGCAGTATTTT. Translation: CASSIGAGFTDTQYF. This rearrangement joins TRBV6-1 to TRBJ2-3, with D perhaps TRBD2 (6 bases). Germline V gene lookup returns CDR1 MNHNS and CDR2 SASEGT. V was trimmed by 6 bases and J by 2 bases, leaving 15 bases between them. The CDR3 covers 15 residues.

The CDR3 nucleotides are TGTGCCAGCAGCTCCGGGACAGGCCCTTCCGGGGAGCTGTTTTTT. Translation gives CASSSGTGPSGELFF. The chain joins TRBV11-2 to TRBJ2-2; 8 nucleotides match TRBD1. Looked up from germline, CDR1 is SGHAT and CDR2 is FQNNGV. V shed 4 bases, J shed 6 bases, and the junction held 7 bases outside the gene matches. The CDR3 is 15 amino acids.

Note on this clone: In this CDR3 the conserved last residue, phenylalanine or tryptophan, is missing, so a read error is likely. The V and J genes are TRBV7-2 and TRBJ2-7; D gene uncertain. Germline V gene sequence: CDR1 SGHTA, CDR2 FQGNSA. V was shortened by 2 bases and J by 7 bases, with 12 bases between the two germline ends. This CDR3 is built from 13 residues. DNA of the CDR3: TGTGCCAGCAGCTTATCCGGGTACATGGAGCAGTACTAC. It codes for CASSLSGYMEQYY.

DNA of the CDR3: TGTGCCAGCAGCTCCTGGGGGGAGACCCAGTACTTC. Protein product: CASSSWGETQYF. The chain joins TRBV5-4 to TRBJ2-5, with D perhaps assigned TRBD1 or TRBD2 (5 bases each). The CDR3 covers 12 residues. CDR1 is SGHNT, CDR2 YYREEE, per germline (reference sequence). V was shortened by 3 bases and J by 5 bases, with 8 bases between the two germline ends.

The count of this clone is one. This chain links TRBV5-1 with TRBJ1-2; perhaps TRBD1 as D (5 bases). CDR3 size: 16 residues. Trimming pared 0 bases from V and 0 bases from J, leaving 12 bases between. The germline gives CDR1 SGHRS, CDR2 YFSETQ. The CDR3 is CASSLAPGRANYGYTF. The CDR3 DNA reads TGCGCCAGCAGCTTGGCTCCAGGGAGAGCTAACTATGGCTACACCTTC.

The rearrangement joins TRBV7-9 to TRBJ1-1; D unresolved. This CDR3 has 15 amino acids. V was trimmed by 1 base and J by 3 bases, leaving 12 bases between them. CDR1 SEHNR and CDR2 FQNEAQ come from the germline V gene (reference sequence). CDR3 nucleotide sequence: TGTGCCAGCAGCTTAGGGCGGGGTCGTTACACTGAAGCTTTCTTT. This translates into CASSLGRGRYTEAFF. The variable domain in full, with the rest retrieved from reference TRBV7-9 and TRBJ1-1, is DTGVSQNPRHKITKRGQNVTFRCDPISEHNRLYWYRQTLGQGPEFLTYFQNEAQLEKSRLLSDRFSAERPKGSFSTLEIQRTEQGDSAMYLCASSLGRGRYTEAFFGQGTRLTVV.